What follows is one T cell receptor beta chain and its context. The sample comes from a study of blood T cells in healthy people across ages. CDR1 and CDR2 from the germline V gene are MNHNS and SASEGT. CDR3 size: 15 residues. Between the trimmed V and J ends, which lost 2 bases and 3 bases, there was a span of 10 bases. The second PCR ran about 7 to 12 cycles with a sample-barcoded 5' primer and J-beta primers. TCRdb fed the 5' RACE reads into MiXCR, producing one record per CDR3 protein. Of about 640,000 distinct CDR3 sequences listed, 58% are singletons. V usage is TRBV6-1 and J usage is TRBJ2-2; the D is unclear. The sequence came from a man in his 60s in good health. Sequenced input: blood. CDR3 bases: TGTGCCAGCAGTGAACTTGGAGCTCACACCGGGGAGCTGTTTTTT. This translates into CASSELGAHTGELFF.